Below are 30 T cell receptor beta chains sequenced from a single sample in a study of blood T cell repertoires in COVID-19. Assay: immunoSEQ multiplex PCR; the TCRdb copy retains only in-frame clones and omits some. The sample has tens of thousands of clones; 75% to 95% are singletons. The sequencing input was peripheral blood. The source is a woman aged 45-60 years in a cohort sampled during active COVID-19.

The chain couples TRBV12-3 or TRBV12-4 to TRBJ1-1; possibly TRBD1 for D (5 bases). Trimming stripped 6 bases from V and 7 bases from J, with 15 bases between. This CDR3 spans 13 amino acids. The CDR3 reads CASSQDRYNEAFF. CDR3 nucleotide sequence: TGTGCCAGCAGCCAAGACAGATACAATGAAGCTTTCTTT.

This rearrangement joins TRBV18 to TRBJ1-2; TRBD1 is a possible D gene (5 bases). The CDR3 is 16 residues long. Trimming took off 2 bases at V and 1 base at J, with 14 bases between the two ends. Germline lookup yields CDR1 KGHSH and CDR2 LQKENI. The CDR3 spells CASSPAEGTDNYGYTF. The CDR3 DNA reads TGTGCCAGCTCACCAGCGGAGGGGACCGATAACTATGGCTACACCTTC.

The chain has TRBV21-1 and TRBJ2-5; TRBD1 is taken as the D call from the table, unchecked against the DNA. TRBV21-1 is a documented pseudogene. CDR3 size: 15 residues. The CDR3 is CASSKLWDNQETQYF. CDR3 DNA: TGTGCCAGCAGCAAGCTATGGGACAACCAAGAGACCCAGTACTTC.

The rearrangement links TRBV7-2 to TRBJ2-5; D not certain. The V gene lost 1 base and the J gene lost 4 bases, with 7 bases spanning the gap. Germline CDR1 and CDR2: SGHTA and FQGNSA. This CDR3 region has 13 residues. CDR3 residues: CASSLVASETQYF. The CDR3 nucleotides read TGTGCCAGCAGCTTAGTAGCATCAGAGACCCAGTACTTC.

The CDR3 here is CASSLALRQGEYSNQPQHF. The CDR3 DNA follows: TGTGCCAGCAGCTTGGCCCTCCGACAGGGAGAGTATAGCAATCAGCCCCAGCATTTT. This chain joins TRBV5-5 and TRBJ1-5, with 7 bases fitting TRBD1. The CDR3 sequence is 19 residues long. The trim removed 0 bases at V and 0 bases at J, leaving 12 bases unmatched. The V gene's germline CDR1 is SGHKS and CDR2 YYEKEE (reference sequence).

The rearrangement joins TRBV28 to TRBJ1-4, with a weak D call TRBD1 (6 bases). This CDR3 has 17 residues. Trimming cost V 3 bases and J 0 bases, with 14 bases left between them. Per the germline V gene, CDR1 is MDHEN and CDR2 is SYDVKM. The CDR3 spells CASSLGRGGATNEKLFF. CDR3 DNA: TGTGCCAGCAGTTTGGGCAGGGGTGGTGCAACTAATGAAAAACTGTTTTTT.

The gene calls are TRBV27 and TRBJ2-7; a weak D match, TRBD2 (6 bases). This CDR3 has 16 residues. The ends were cut back, 2 bases at V and 0 bases at J, with 14 bases in the middle. Germline assignment: CDR1 MNHEY and CDR2 SMNVEV (reference sequence). The CDR3 nucleotides read TGTGCCAGCAGTTTAGACAGCCGGGAGCACTCCTACGAGCAGTACTTC. Amino acids: CASSLDSREHSYEQYF.

Only a few counts were recorded for this clone. The genes are TRBV10-1 and TRBJ1-2; D not certain. The CDR3 extends over 13 amino acids. The V end was cut by 6 bases, the J end by 2 bases, with 10 bases between. CDR1 and CDR2 (germline): WNHNN, SYGVQD (reference sequence). CDR3 sequence: CASSTGINYGYTF. The CDR3 DNA sequence: TGCGCCAGCAGCACCGGGATCAACTATGGCTACACCTTC.

The chain joins TRBV3-1 (or the pseudogene TRBV3-2) to TRBJ1-1, with D unresolved. Germline V lookup: CDR1 LGHDT, CDR2 YNNKEL (reference sequence). V was trimmed by 5 bases and J by 1 base, leaving 14 bases between them. The CDR3 loop spans 15 amino acids. The CDR3 DNA is TGTGCCAGCAGCTATCGTCGAGCGGGGAACACTGAAGCTTTCTTT. As protein: CASSYRRAGNTEAFF.

This chain connects TRBV9 to TRBJ1-3; D is uncertain. The germline V gene has CDR1 SGDLS and CDR2 YYNGEE. V lost 1 base and J lost 0, with 5 bases in between. This CDR3 has 14 residues. The CDR3 DNA sequence: TGTGCCAGCAGCGTAAGCACCTCTGGAAACACCATATATTTT. Residues: CASSVSTSGNTIYF.

The rearrangement links TRBV5-1 to TRBJ2-7; 9 bases agree with TRBD1. The V gene end was trimmed by 4 bases and the J gene end by 5 bases; junction bases not matched to a gene: 10. The CDR3 totals 15 residues. Germline-derived CDR1 and CDR2 are SGHRS and YFSETQ. CDR3 in amino acids: CASSLPGQGFHEQYF. DNA for the CDR3: TGCGCCAGCAGCCTGCCGGGACAGGGTTTCCACGAGCAGTACTTC.

V is TRBV3-1 (or the pseudogene TRBV3-2) and J is TRBJ2-3; 11 positions match TRBD2. This CDR3 comprises 14 residues. V gave up 0 bases and J gave up 8 bases; unmatched junction bases: 1. CDR1 and CDR2 from the germline V gene are LGHDT and YNNKEL (reference sequence). The CDR3 reads CASSQDLAGGTQYF. Here the CDR3 DNA reads TGTGCCAGCAGCCAAGACCTAGCGGGAGGTACGCAGTATTTT.

Concerning this clone itself: The sample carries other DNA sequences with the same CDR3. The CDR3 coding sequence is TGTGCCAGCAGCTCGGGCCAGGGGAGCAATCAGCCCCAGCATTTT. Its protein product is CASSSGQGSNQPQHF. The rearrangement links TRBV7-9 to TRBJ1-5, with D perhaps TRBD1 (6 bases). Trimming removed 4 bases from V and 1 base from J, with 11 bases in between. Germline CDR1 SEHNR, CDR2 FQNEAQ (reference sequence). CDR3 length equals 15 residues.

The rearrangement uses TRBV5-1 and TRBJ1-1; D is undetermined. With 0 bases removed from V and 1 base from J, the gap between germline ends came to 10 bases. Germline assignment: CDR1 SGHRS and CDR2 YFSETQ. This CDR3 region has 15 residues. The CDR3 loop reads CASSLALSPNTEAFF. DNA for the CDR3: TGCGCCAGCAGCTTGGCTCTGAGTCCGAACACTGAAGCTTTCTTT.

The chain links TRBV27 to TRBJ2-3, with a tentative D call TRBD1 (5 bases). The CDR3 is 13 residues long. Trimming stripped 4 bases from V and 6 bases from J, with 11 bases between. From germline, CDR1 is MNHEY and CDR2 SMNVEV (reference sequence). CDR3 sequence reads: CASSSLGLDTQYF. The CDR3 nucleotides are TGTGCCAGCAGTTCATTGGGGCTGGATACGCAGTATTTT.

The chain has TRBV3-1 (or the pseudogene TRBV3-2) and TRBJ1-5; D remains unclear. This CDR3 has 12 amino acids. Germline CDR1 and CDR2: LGHDT and YNNKEL (reference sequence). Trimming pared 4 bases from V and 1 base from J, leaving 2 bases between. The CDR3 DNA is TGTGCCAGCAGCCTAAGCAATCAGCCCCAGCATTTT. This encodes CASSLSNQPQHF.

The chain carries TRBV28 and TRBJ2-7; 12 nucleotides match TRBD2. Looked up from germline, CDR1 is MDHEN and CDR2 is SYDVKM. With 3 bases clipped from V and 3 bases from J, the junction kept 0 bases outside the gene matches. The CDR3 length is 14 residues. The CDR3 here is CASSLGLAGYEQYF. In DNA, the CDR3 is TGTGCCAGCAGTTTGGGACTAGCGGGCTACGAGCAGTACTTC.

The chain couples TRBV19 to TRBJ1-2; 9 bases map to TRBD1. V was clipped by 8 bases and J by 3 bases; unmatched bases: 4. CDR1 and CDR2 (germline): LNHDA, SQIVND (reference sequence). This CDR3 spans 13 amino acids. CDR3 DNA: TGTGCCAGTTCCAGGACAGGGGACTATGGCTACACCTTC. Encoded protein: CASSRTGDYGYTF.

The gene calls are TRBV7-9 and TRBJ2-1; maybe TRBD2 (5 bases). The CDR3 is 17 residues long. In germline, CDR1 is SEHNR, CDR2 FQNEAQ (reference sequence). V shed 1 base and J shed 8 bases, with 21 bases lying between them. The CDR3 loop reads CASSLEEGSWPSDEQFF. The CDR3 region has the DNA TGTGCCAGCAGCTTAGAAGAGGGTAGCTGGCCTTCAGATGAGCAGTTCTTC.

J is TRBJ1-1 and V is TRBV7-9; D may be TRBD1 (5 bases). Trimming stripped 5 bases from V and 8 bases from J, with 12 bases between. CDR3 size: 12 residues. Germline CDR1 SEHNR, CDR2 FQNEAQ (reference sequence). The CDR3: CASSQRQYEAFF. The CDR3 DNA is TGTGCCAGCAGCCAACGACAGTACGAAGCTTTCTTT.

The genes are TRBV7-9 and TRBJ2-5, with D tentatively TRBD2 (5 bases). The CDR3 extends over 15 amino acids. The germline V and J ends were trimmed by 1 base and 4 bases, with 13 bases remaining between them. Germline V gene data show CDR1 as SEHNR and CDR2 as FQNEAQ (reference sequence). The CDR3 here is CASSLDGAGTETQYF. CDR3 sequence (DNA): TGTGCCAGCAGCTTAGACGGCGCGGGCACAGAGACCCAGTACTTC.

V and J are TRBV5-1 and TRBJ2-1, with 8 bases identical to TRBD2. The CDR3 loop spans 15 amino acids. Germline CDR1 reads SGHRS; CDR2 reads YFSETQ. The J segment lost 7 bases and the V segment lost 3 bases, leaving 9 bases of the junction unmatched. CDR3 nucleotides: TGCGCCAGCAGCTCCGTAGGGACTAGTATGAATGAGCAGTTCTTC. It encodes CASSSVGTSMNEQFF.

The genes are TRBV5-1 and TRBJ2-1; 8 bases are shared with TRBD1. J was trimmed by 8 bases and V by 0 bases; bases with no gene match: 10. The CDR3 totals 16 residues. CDR1 and CDR2 (germline): SGHRS, YFSETQ. The CDR3: CASSLAPQGAGDEQFF. Written as DNA, the CDR3 is TGCGCCAGCAGCTTGGCCCCGCAGGGGGCGGGCGATGAGCAGTTCTTC.

The chain combines TRBV4-2 with TRBJ1-6; 7 bases are shared with TRBD1. Germline CDR1 reads LGHNA; CDR2 reads YNFKEQ. V lost 4 bases, J lost 5 bases, and 11 bases stayed unmatched. The length of the CDR3 is 17 residues. In DNA, the CDR3 is TGTGCCAGCAGCCCTAACAGGGGTGGGGGCCATAATTCACCCCTCCACTTT. It specifies CASSPNRGGGHNSPLHF.

The chain uses TRBV27 and TRBJ2-2; 9 nucleotides agree with TRBD1. Germline CDR1 MNHEY, CDR2 SMNVEV (reference sequence). This CDR3 contains 16 residues. After removal of 6 bases from V and 6 bases from J, the junction contained 11 bases not matched to a gene. The CDR3 coding sequence is TGTGCCAGCAGCCTCTCCGGGACAGGGTCACCCGGGGAGCTGTTTTTT. Amino acid sequence: CASSLSGTGSPGELFF.

This chain uses TRBV27 with TRBJ2-7; 11 bases fit TRBD2. This CDR3 contains 15 residues. The germline gives CDR1 MNHEY, CDR2 SMNVEV (reference sequence). V lost 3 bases, J lost 6 bases, and 7 bases stayed unmatched. CDR3 sequence reads: CASSFIAGGPGEQYF. In DNA form, the CDR3 reads TGTGCCAGCAGTTTTATAGCGGGAGGGCCCGGCGAGCAGTACTTC.

The rearrangement uses TRBV5-6 and TRBJ1-2, with 10 bases identical to TRBD1. Trimming took 4 bases from V and 8 from J; bases not matched to a gene: 5. This CDR3 contains 13 residues. Germline-derived CDR1 and CDR2 are SGHDT and YYEEEE. The CDR3 nucleotides read TGTGCCAGCAGCCTAGACAGGGGGCGAGGCTACACCTTC. Protein: CASSLDRGRGYTF.

The chain recombines TRBV11-3 with TRBJ2-2, with a weak D call TRBD1 (6 bases). This CDR3 is built from 16 residues. Trimming removed 5 bases at V and 2 bases at J, with 15 bases between. CDR1 is SGHNT, CDR2 YENEEA, per germline. CDR3 bases: TGTGCCAGCAGCGACTGGGACACCCTAAACACCGGGGAGCTGTTTTTT. This sequence encodes CASSDWDTLNTGELFF.

The chain recombines TRBV6-5 with TRBJ1-1; D unresolved. Germline V gene lookup returns CDR1 MNHEY and CDR2 SVGAGI. The CDR3 is 16 amino acids. Trimming stripped 0 bases from V and 1 base from J, with 12 bases between. CDR3 residues: CASSYSGGPGNTEAFF. The CDR3 bases are TGTGCCAGCAGTTACTCTGGAGGGCCGGGGAACACTGAAGCTTTCTTT.

The genes are TRBV12-3 or TRBV12-4 and TRBJ1-2; no definite D call. The CDR3 is 12 amino acids. V lost 2 bases and J 8 bases, leaving 9 bases between the germline ends. This CDR3 is CASSLSGDGYTF. CDR3 nucleotide sequence: TGTGCCAGCAGTTTATCGGGTGACGGCTACACCTTC.